Reported below is one T cell receptor (beta chain). This clonotype was detected only a few times. Its antigen is not yet known. At one end the junction does not follow the germline gene, possibly because of a read error. This sample stems from a study of CD8+CD57+ T cells in acquired aplastic anemia listed by TCRdb under 2018. In terms of the full investigation: DNA extracted from sorted CD4+ and CD8+ cells had a mean of roughly 3 ug, with a range of roughly 0.18 to 27.4 ug. CD8+CD57+ expansion was defined as a frequency above the mean frequency observed in healthy subjects. Results and caveats for the whole study, not just this receptor: Although roughly 30 CD8+ CDR3 sequences were shared by patients and controls, these sequences appeared highly expressed in patients and within the immunodominant clones of patients. No significant difference in CD8+ Simpson's diversity was found between patients and healthy controls (P=0.060).

Genomic DNA served as template for TCR beta VDJ combination and CDR3 sequence profiling. An Illumina HiSeq 2000 was the platform used for TCR repertoire sequencing. The paper's processing steps were these. TRBV/TRBJ rearrangement plots, CDR3 size and DJ length profiles, and Simpson's diversity index were used to assess repertoires. Whichever DNA sequence was most abundant in the deep sequencing data was defined as the immunodominant clone. CDR3 amino acid sequences were screened for sharing across subjects and compared with published repertoires and the VDJdb database. Starting from the raw public reads, TCRdb applied fastp trimming at Q25, assembled clones with MiXCR and retained in-frame beta chains. When rows share a CDR3 protein, they turn into one entry using the most common DNA and genes. The V and J calls reflect TCRdb's pipeline rather than the authors' work. This sample gives 200,000 to 250,000 distinct CDR3 sequences in total; about 44% of them show up just once. The ten biggest clones cover approximately 8% of the sample.

Flow cytometry had shown CD8+CD57+ cell expansion in the patients selected for sequencing. Severe acquired aplastic anemia was diagnosed in all patients according to International Study of Aplastic Anemia and Agranulocytosis and Camitta criteria. No therapy had been received by the patients at the time of blood sampling. TCR repertoires of sorted CD4+ and CD8+ blood T cells from severe aplastic anemia patients and healthy subjects were deep-sequenced in the study. Patients were enrolled in the USA under clinicaltrials.gov protocols 00001620, 01623167, 00001397, 00071045, 00081523 and 00961064. Ficoll-Paque density gradient centrifugation was used to isolate peripheral blood mononuclear cells. Before DNA was extracted, CD4+ and CD8+ T cells were sorted using either FACS or magnetic beads. Taken from cysteine to phenylalanine, the CDR3 has 13 residues. Just the 39-base CDR3 DNA is kept, in frame starting at base 1.

The V and J segments used are TRBV12-3 or TRBV12-4 and TRBJ1-5; the D gene identity is not certain. Sequencing used sorted CD4+, CD8+, or CD8+CD57+ T cells (not recorded which) from PBMCs. The clonotype was recovered from a human donor with aplastic anemia. The DNA sequence follows: TGTGCCAGCAGGGGTCAGAGCAATCGGCCCCAGCATTTT. The encoded protein is CASRGQSNRPQHF.